What follows are 21 T cell receptor beta chains derived from one specimen sequenced in a study of T-cell memory formation after mild COVID-19. A single record per CDR3 protein comes from TCRdb applying MiXCR to the 5' RACE reads. The table lists 470,000 or so distinct CDR3 sequences, around 20% of them singletons. Sequenced material: PBMCs or a T cell subset sorted from them (not recorded which). All receptors derive from an adult woman who had mild COVID-19 (a few samples of this study predate the infection). Cell type and time point are not known.

The genes are TRBV5-1 and TRBJ2-3; D is possibly TRBD1 or TRBD2 (5 bases each). From germline, CDR1 is SGHRS and CDR2 YFSETQ. CDR3 length: 13 residues. The V end lost 5 bases, the J end lost 2 bases, and 9 bases lay between the germline ends. The CDR3 sequence: CASRPGPTDTQYF. The CDR3 DNA follows: TGCGCCAGCAGACCGGGACCCACAGATACGCAGTATTTT.

The chain joins TRBV20-1 to TRBJ2-1; no firm D call. Germline CDR1 is DFQATT and CDR2 is SNEGSKA (reference sequence). The CDR3 is made up of 16 amino acids. Trimming took off 0 bases at V and 0 bases at J, with 12 bases between the two ends. The CDR3 sequence is CSARDLGPSSYNEQFF. Here the CDR3 DNA reads TGCAGTGCTAGAGATCTCGGACCGAGCTCCTACAATGAGCAGTTCTTC.

This clonotype was seen a few times. V usage is TRBV5-1 and J usage is TRBJ2-1; D possibly matches TRBD1 or TRBD2 (5 bases each). V shed 3 bases and J shed 4 bases, with 17 bases lying between them. CDR1 is SGHRS and CDR2 is YFSETQ in the germline V gene. This CDR3 has 16 amino acids. The CDR3 protein is CASSSVARDAYNEQFF. The CDR3 nucleotides are TGCGCCAGCAGCTCAGTGGCACGGGACGCTTACAATGAGCAGTTCTTC.

The chain has TRBV3-1 and TRBJ1-1, with 8 positions matching TRBD1. The CDR3 covers 14 residues. With 4 bases clipped from V and 4 bases from J, the junction kept 5 bases outside the gene matches. The germline V gene encodes CDR1 LGHDT and CDR2 YNNKEL (reference sequence). The CDR3 region is CASSPAQGVTEAFF. CDR3 DNA: TGTGCCAGCAGCCCCGCACAGGGGGTCACTGAAGCTTTCTTT. Together with reference TRBV3-1 and TRBJ1-1, the CDR3 gives the full variable domain: DTAVSQTPKYLVTQMGNDKSIKCEQNLGHDTMYWYKQDSKKFLKIMFSYNNKELIINETVPNRFSPKSPDKAHLNLHINSLELGDSAVYFCASSPAQGVTEAFFGQGTRLTVV.

The gene calls are TRBV24-1 and TRBJ2-1; 8 bases align to TRBD2. The trim removed 4 bases at V and 9 bases at J, leaving 10 bases unmatched. Germline values: CDR1 KGHDR, CDR2 SFDVKD. The length of the CDR3 is 15 residues. CDR3 amino acids: CATSDPGGAVGEQFF. As DNA, the CDR3 is TGTGCCACCAGTGACCCCGGGGGGGCGGTAGGTGAGCAGTTCTTC.

The chain has TRBV2 and TRBJ2-7; possible D gene TRBD1, 5 bases. Germline CDR1 reads SNHLY; CDR2 reads FYNNEI. V dropped 4 bases and J dropped 6 bases, with 13 bases sitting between them. This CDR3 has 13 amino acids. The CDR3 here is CASSVSGPFEQYF. CDR3 coding DNA: TGTGCCAGCAGTGTATCAGGGCCCTTCGAGCAGTACTTC.

This rearrangement joins TRBV20-1 to TRBJ1-1; D possibly corresponds to TRBD1 (6 bases). The germline V gene encodes CDR1 DFQATT and CDR2 SNEGSKA (reference sequence). V shed 3 bases and J shed 4 bases, with 24 bases lying between them. The CDR3 covers 17 residues. The CDR3 sequence is CSASPEPHQGFSTEAFF. For the CDR3, the DNA is TGCAGTGCTAGCCCAGAGCCCCATCAGGGGTTCAGCACTGAAGCTTTCTTT.

The rearrangement links TRBV5-1 to TRBJ2-7; 8 bases are a match to TRBD2. The CDR3 runs 15 residues. Germline assignment: CDR1 SGHRS and CDR2 YFSETQ. Trimming removed 6 bases from V and 6 bases from J; junction bases left unmatched: 14. The CDR3 DNA reads TGCGCCAGCAAGGATAGCGGGGCCAAGGGGGGCGAGCAGTACTTC. Amino acid sequence: CASKDSGAKGGEQYF.

This clonotype showed up just a few times. This chain joins TRBV4-1 and TRBJ2-5; 14 bases map to TRBD2. The CDR3 length is 15 residues. The germline gives CDR1 MGHRA, CDR2 YSYEKL. J gave up 5 bases and V 1 base, and 0 bases lay outside the gene matches. CDR3 residues: CASSQGTSGRETQYF. The CDR3 nucleotides read TGCGCCAGCAGCCAAGGGACTAGCGGGAGGGAGACCCAGTACTTC.

The rearrangement links TRBV6-1 to TRBJ2-7; TRBD1 might be the D (5 bases). The CDR3 loop spans 14 amino acids. Trimming took off 6 bases at V and 2 bases at J, with 14 bases between the two ends. Looked up from germline, CDR1 is MNHNS and CDR2 is SASEGT. CDR3 sequence reads: CASRYGGQTYEQYF. CDR3 DNA: TGTGCCAGCAGATATGGTGGACAAACCTACGAGCAGTACTTC.

There are a few counts of this clonotype. The V gene is TRBV24-1, the J gene TRBJ1-2, with 10 bases that match TRBD1. V was clipped by 3 bases and J by 2 bases; unmatched bases: 8. In germline, CDR1 is KGHDR, CDR2 SFDVKD. The CDR3 consists of 17 residues. The CDR3 loop reads CATSDDRGREGNYGYTF. The DNA of the CDR3 is TGTGCCACCAGTGATGACAGGGGGCGCGAAGGGAACTATGGCTACACCTTC.

This clonotype was seen many times. The rearrangement uses TRBV12-3 or TRBV12-4 and TRBJ2-7; D is perhaps TRBD2 (5 bases). The CDR3 totals 13 residues. Deletions cut 3 bases from V and 4 bases from J, with 10 bases between. CDR3 DNA sequence: TGTGCCAGCAGTTTGCTGGGGAGATACGAGCAGTACTTC. It yields the protein CASSLLGRYEQYF.

This clonotype was detected once. V usage is TRBV20-1 and J usage is TRBJ1-1, with D tentatively TRBD1 (6 bases). Looked up from germline, CDR1 is DFQATT and CDR2 is SNEGSKA (reference sequence). Trimming took 2 bases from V and 0 from J, leaving 10 bases between them. The length of the CDR3 is 14 residues. This CDR3 reads CSARTDRMNTEAFF. CDR3 nucleotide sequence: TGCAGTGCTAGAACGGACAGAATGAACACTGAAGCTTTCTTT.

This clonotype was seen a handful of times. This sequence joins TRBV9 and TRBJ1-1; D is unresolved. Per the germline V gene, CDR1 is SGDLS and CDR2 is YYNGEE. V shed 0 bases and J shed 0 bases, with 9 bases lying between them. CDR3 length: 15 amino acids. The CDR3 reads CASSVDGAMNTEAFF. CDR3 nucleotide sequence: TGTGCCAGCAGCGTAGACGGAGCCATGAACACTGAAGCTTTCTTT.

The gene calls are TRBV5-1 and TRBJ2-1; 7 bases are shared with TRBD2. CDR1 is SGHRS and CDR2 is YFSETQ in the germline V gene. There are 14 residues in the CDR3. V dropped 1 base and J dropped 6; count of bases not matched to a gene: 4. The chain's CDR3 is CASSLNGGINEQFF. The CDR3 nucleotides read TGCGCCAGCAGCTTGAACGGGGGGATCAATGAGCAGTTCTTC.

This clonotype was counted a single time. This chain connects TRBV2 to TRBJ1-5; 7 bases match TRBD1. CDR1 and CDR2 (germline): SNHLY, FYNNEI. V gave up 9 bases and J gave up 4 bases; unmatched junction bases: 9. The CDR3 extends over 14 amino acids. The DNA of the CDR3 is TGTGCCAGTCAGACAGGGACGGGGAATCAGCCCCAGCATTTT. Translating it yields CASQTGTGNQPQHF.

This clonotype was picked up a small number of times. The chain couples TRBV12-3 or TRBV12-4 to TRBJ2-7; 11 bases match TRBD1. Unmatched junction bases numbered 6, after V lost 3 bases and J lost 5 bases. This CDR3 is built from 15 residues. The DNA for the CDR3 is TGTGCCAGCAGTTTCTGGACAGGGGGCGGAAACGAGCAGTACTTC. Its protein product is CASSFWTGGGNEQYF.

This clonotype came up a few times. The CDR3 here is CSASAQSNEKLFF. The CDR3 DNA sequence: TGCAGTGCTAGTGCACAATCTAATGAAAAACTGTTTTTT. V and J are TRBV20-1 and TRBJ1-4; no firm D call. Germline CDR1 reads DFQATT; CDR2 reads SNEGSKA (reference sequence). The germline V and J ends were trimmed by 3 bases and 3 bases, with 8 bases remaining between them. The CDR3 spans 13 residues.

The genes are TRBV14 and TRBJ2-1; D gene uncertain. Trimming took 4 bases from V and 4 from J, leaving 11 bases between them. Germline V CDR1 and CDR2: SGHDN, FVKESK. This CDR3 spans 14 amino acids. DNA for the CDR3: TGTGCCAGCAGCCTACCCGGCAGGTACAATGAGCAGTTCTTC. It specifies CASSLPGRYNEQFF.

The table lists this clonotype with a few counts. The rearrangement links TRBV3-1 to TRBJ2-5; the D gene is possibly TRBD2 (7 bases). This CDR3 is 13 amino acids long. In germline, CDR1 is LGHDT, CDR2 YNNKEL (reference sequence). V dropped 6 bases and J dropped 5 bases, with 13 bases sitting between them. In DNA form, the CDR3 reads TGTGCCAGCAGGTCGGGGGGCTGGGAGACCCAGTACTTC. This gives the protein CASRSGGWETQYF.

This clonotype occurred a few times. The chain carries TRBV12-3 or TRBV12-4 and TRBJ1-5; no clear D gene. Trimming stripped 6 bases from V and 2 bases from J, with 8 bases between. The CDR3 covers 13 residues. The CDR3 here is CASRSERNQPQHF. As DNA, the CDR3 is TGTGCCAGCAGATCCGAACGCAATCAGCCCCAGCATTTT.